These T cell receptor beta chains were read from a single sample in a study of T cell repertoires in cytomegalovirus infection. TCRdb ran MiXCR on the reads and lists one entry per CDR3 protein. The sample has around 530,000 distinct CDR3 sequences; more than 25% are singletons. The sequenced material came from PBMCs. The source is a human donor in good health (CMV status not recorded). Some clones in this sample may be carry-over from other donors' samples. The CDR3 runs from the conserved cysteine through the conserved F or W. The D gene is left open where the match is weak. The size entry is marked missing in some rows and otherwise reads once, few, many or a size class.

d_gene: NA; v_gene: TRBV6-2/TRBV6-3; abundance: few; j_gene: TRBJ1-1; CDR3nt: TGTGCCAGCAGTTACGACAGTTTGAACACTGAAGCTTTCTTT; CDR3aa: CASSYDSLNTEAFF
d_gene: NA; v_gene: TRBV5-1; abundance: few; j_gene: TRBJ1-2; CDR3nt: TGCGCCAGCAGCTTGGCTGGGGCCGCGGGCTACACCTTC; CDR3aa: CASSLAGAAGYTF
d_gene: NA; v_gene: TRBV3-1; abundance: few; j_gene: TRBJ2-3; CDR3nt: TGTGCCAGCAGCCATGACACTGCAGTGCGCCGGAGAGACTACACAGATACGCAGTATTTT; CDR3aa: CASSHDTAVRRRDYTDTQYF
d_gene: TRBD1; v_gene: TRBV12-3/TRBV12-4; abundance: NA; j_gene: TRBJ1-2; CDR3nt: TGTGCCAGCAGTGCAGGGGGAGGTTATGGCTACACCTTC; CDR3aa: CASSAGGGYGYTF
d_gene: TRBD2; v_gene: TRBV12-3/TRBV12-4; abundance: NA; j_gene: TRBJ2-3; CDR3nt: TGTGCCAGCAGTTCGGCGGGAGGGCTAAGAGATACGCAGTATTTT; CDR3aa: CASSSAGGLRDTQYF
d_gene: TRBD2; v_gene: TRBV10-3; abundance: NA; j_gene: TRBJ2-3; CDR3nt: TGTGCCATCAGTATGCTAGCGGGGCTCACAGATACGCAGTATTTT; CDR3aa: CAISMLAGLTDTQYF
d_gene: NA; v_gene: TRBV7-6; abundance: many; j_gene: TRBJ1-1; CDR3nt: TGTGCCAGCAGCTTAGATGGGTACGGGCAGGGAAACACTGAAGCTTTCTTT; CDR3aa: CASSLDGYGQGNTEAFF
d_gene: TRBD2; v_gene: TRBV5-4; abundance: NA; j_gene: TRBJ2-1; CDR3nt: TGTGCCAGCAGCTTTCCTAGCGGAAAACACAATGAGCAGTTCTTC; CDR3aa: CASSFPSGKHNEQFF
d_gene: TRBD2; v_gene: TRBV3-1; abundance: few; j_gene: TRBJ2-5; CDR3nt: TGTGCCAGCAGCCCCCTCGAGCGGGAGGATTATAGAGAGACCCAGTACTTC; CDR3aa: CASSPLEREDYRETQYF
d_gene: NA; v_gene: TRBV5-1; abundance: NA; j_gene: TRBJ1-6; CDR3nt: TGCGCCAGCAGCTTGCGGGCAACCCCGGGCAATTCACCCCTCCACTTT; CDR3aa: CASSLRATPGNSPLHF
d_gene: TRBD1; v_gene: TRBV10-3; abundance: NA; j_gene: TRBJ2-5; CDR3nt: TGTGCCACCAGGGACAGGCAAGAGACCCAGTACTTC; CDR3aa: CATRDRQETQYF
d_gene: TRBD1; v_gene: TRBV28; abundance: NA; j_gene: TRBJ2-7; CDR3nt: TGTGCCAGCGGTCGACAGGGTGCCTCCTACGAGCAGTACTTC; CDR3aa: CASGRQGASYEQYF
d_gene: NA; v_gene: TRBV28; abundance: few; j_gene: TRBJ2-7; CDR3nt: TGTGCCAGCAGTTTTCGGAGGGGCCTAACCTACGAGCAGTACTTC; CDR3aa: CASSFRRGLTYEQYF
d_gene: TRBD1; v_gene: TRBV15; abundance: NA; j_gene: TRBJ2-3; CDR3nt: TGTGCCACCAGCAGTGGACAGGACTCTAGCACAGATACGCAGTATTTT; CDR3aa: CATSSGQDSSTDTQYF
d_gene: TRBD1; v_gene: TRBV7-2; abundance: many; j_gene: TRBJ1-2; CDR3nt: TGTGCCAGCAGACCGACCGGGACAGGAAATGGCTACACCTTC; CDR3aa: CASRPTGTGNGYTF
d_gene: NA; v_gene: TRBV4-3; abundance: NA; j_gene: TRBJ1-1; CDR3nt: TGCGCCAGCAGTGCAGACAGGAATCTCGAAGCTTTCTTT; CDR3aa: CASSADRNLEAFF
d_gene: NA; v_gene: TRBV7-2; abundance: many; j_gene: TRBJ1-5; CDR3nt: TGTGCCAGCAGCTTAGAGGGGCAGGGCAACAATCAGCCCCAGCATTTT; CDR3aa: CASSLEGQGNNQPQHF
d_gene: NA; v_gene: TRBV27; abundance: few; j_gene: TRBJ2-5; CDR3nt: TGTGCCAGCAGTTTTGACAGAGCCGGACAAGAGACCCAGTACTTC; CDR3aa: CASSFDRAGQETQYF
d_gene: NA; v_gene: TRBV7-2; abundance: few; j_gene: TRBJ1-4; CDR3nt: TGTGCCAGCAGCTTAGACGGTTTCGGAGGAAAACTGTTTTTT; CDR3aa: CASSLDGFGGKLFF
d_gene: TRBD2; v_gene: TRBV24-1; abundance: few; j_gene: TRBJ2-1; CDR3nt: TGTGCCACCAGTGATTTTCGGCTAGCGGGAGGATACAATGAGCAGTTCTTC; CDR3aa: CATSDFRLAGGYNEQFF
d_gene: NA; v_gene: TRBV23-1; abundance: NA; j_gene: TRBJ2-4; CDR3nt: TGCGCCAGCAGTCTAGGGGGGCCGCCCAAAAACATTCAGTACTTC; CDR3aa: CASSLGGPPKNIQYF
d_gene: TRBD1; v_gene: TRBV28; abundance: few; j_gene: TRBJ1-5; CDR3nt: TGTGCCAGCACTCAGGACAGGGTCAGGCAGCCCCAGCATTTT; CDR3aa: CASTQDRVRQPQHF
d_gene: NA; v_gene: TRBV7-9; abundance: few; j_gene: TRBJ2-3; CDR3nt: TGTGCCAGCAGCTCAATAGCAGATACGCAGTATTTT; CDR3aa: CASSSIADTQYF
d_gene: NA; v_gene: TRBV7-6; abundance: many; j_gene: TRBJ2-3; CDR3nt: TGTGCCAGCAGCTCCTCCCAAATGGGAGCGGCGGATACGCAGTATTTT; CDR3aa: CASSSSQMGAADTQYF
d_gene: NA; v_gene: TRBV7-2; abundance: few; j_gene: TRBJ2-2; CDR3nt: TGTGCCAGCAGCTTATGGGGATTTTACACCGGGGAGCTGTTTTTT; CDR3aa: CASSLWGFYTGELFF
d_gene: NA; v_gene: TRBV6-5; abundance: few; j_gene: TRBJ2-3; CDR3nt: TGTGCCAGCAGGCCCGGGGGCACAGATACGCAGTATTTT; CDR3aa: CASRPGGTDTQYF
d_gene: NA; v_gene: TRBV28; abundance: NA; j_gene: TRBJ1-2; CDR3nt: TGTGCCAGCAGTTTGACACCCAAACCCAGCTACACCTTC; CDR3aa: CASSLTPKPSYTF
d_gene: NA; v_gene: TRBV19; abundance: NA; j_gene: TRBJ2-1; CDR3nt: TGTGCCAGTAGTCCAAGACTAGTATTGGCCCTCAATGAGCAGTTCTTC; CDR3aa: CASSPRLVLALNEQFF
d_gene: TRBD1; v_gene: TRBV7-2; abundance: many; j_gene: TRBJ2-3; CDR3nt: TGTGCCAGCAGCGACCCCGGGGACAGGGGGCTTCTTAGCACAGATACGCAGTATTTT; CDR3aa: CASSDPGDRGLLSTDTQYF
d_gene: TRBD1; v_gene: TRBV15; abundance: NA; j_gene: TRBJ1-1; CDR3nt: TGTGCCACCGGAACAGGGGGCTTGTTGAACACTGAAGCTTTCTTT; CDR3aa: CATGTGGLLNTEAFF
d_gene: NA; v_gene: TRBV28; abundance: NA; j_gene: TRBJ1-1; CDR3nt: TGTGCCAGCTGTCTGTGGGGGGTGAACACTGAAGCTTTCTTT; CDR3aa: CASCLWGVNTEAFF
d_gene: NA; v_gene: TRBV4-2; abundance: NA; j_gene: TRBJ2-7; CDR3nt: TGTGCCAGCAGCCAAGATCGGTCCTACGAGCAGTACTTC; CDR3aa: CASSQDRSYEQYF
d_gene: NA; v_gene: TRBV12-3/TRBV12-4; abundance: NA; j_gene: TRBJ2-7; CDR3nt: TGTGCCAGCAGTTTTTGGGCTCTGGGCTACGAGCAGTACTTC; CDR3aa: CASSFWALGYEQYF
d_gene: TRBD2; v_gene: TRBV7-9; abundance: many; j_gene: TRBJ2-1; CDR3nt: TGTGCCAGCAAAGGCGGGAGCTCCTACAATGAGCAGTTCTTC; CDR3aa: CASKGGSSYNEQFF
d_gene: TRBD2; v_gene: TRBV6-2/TRBV6-3; abundance: NA; j_gene: TRBJ2-7; CDR3nt: TGTGCCAGCAGTCCCGGGACTAGCGTCTCCTACGAGCAGTACTTC; CDR3aa: CASSPGTSVSYEQYF
d_gene: TRBD2; v_gene: TRBV6-1; abundance: once; j_gene: TRBJ2-1; CDR3nt: TGTGCCAGCAGTGCATTCATGGGACTAGCGGGAGTATCGAATGAGCAGTTCTTC; CDR3aa: CASSAFMGLAGVSNEQFF
d_gene: NA; v_gene: TRBV27; abundance: few; j_gene: TRBJ1-3; CDR3nt: TGTGCCAGCAAGGGGCAGGGTCCCATTACCACCATATATTTT; CDR3aa: CASKGQGPITTIYF
d_gene: TRBD1; v_gene: TRBV6-1; abundance: many; j_gene: TRBJ1-2; CDR3nt: TGTGCCAGCAGAAGACAGGGGGCACCGAGAGGCTACACCTTC; CDR3aa: CASRRQGAPRGYTF
d_gene: NA; v_gene: TRBV7-9; abundance: few; j_gene: TRBJ1-2; CDR3nt: TGTGCCAGCACAGATCTCGGGAACTCTAACTATGGCTACACCTTC; CDR3aa: CASTDLGNSNYGYTF
d_gene: TRBD1; v_gene: TRBV19; abundance: NA; j_gene: TRBJ2-2; CDR3nt: TGTGCCAGTGAGCCGGGACAGGGGGCCACCGGGGAGCTGTTTTTT; CDR3aa: CASEPGQGATGELFF
d_gene: NA; v_gene: TRBV19; abundance: NA; j_gene: TRBJ1-2; CDR3nt: TGTGCCAGTAGTATTCCTGGTGGCTACACCTTC; CDR3aa: CASSIPGGYTF
d_gene: NA; v_gene: TRBV12-3/TRBV12-4; abundance: NA; j_gene: TRBJ1-2; CDR3nt: TGTGCCAGCAGCCCCCGCCGTCTGGTGGGAGGCTACACCTTC; CDR3aa: CASSPRRLVGGYTF
d_gene: NA; v_gene: TRBV28; abundance: few; j_gene: TRBJ2-5; CDR3nt: TGTGCCAGCAGTTTAAGAAGCGCTAGCGCGAAAGAGACCCAGTACTTC; CDR3aa: CASSLRSASAKETQYF
d_gene: NA; v_gene: TRBV12-3/TRBV12-4; abundance: NA; j_gene: TRBJ1-1; CDR3nt: TGTGCCAGCAGTTTTTTGAGGAACACTGAAGCTTTCTTT; CDR3aa: CASSFLRNTEAFF
d_gene: NA; v_gene: TRBV11-3; abundance: few; j_gene: TRBJ2-5; CDR3nt: TGTGCCAGCCGGCCCCACGGTGGTTCCCAAGAGACCCAGTACTTC; CDR3aa: CASRPHGGSQETQYF
d_gene: NA; v_gene: TRBV7-8; abundance: many; j_gene: TRBJ1-1; CDR3nt: TGTGCCAGCAGCTTAGGGAAACCGAACACTGAAGCTTTCTTT; CDR3aa: CASSLGKPNTEAFF
d_gene: NA; v_gene: TRBV29-1; abundance: NA; j_gene: TRBJ1-1; CDR3nt: TGCAGCGTTGAAAAGCAGGGCACTGAAGCTTTCTTT; CDR3aa: CSVEKQGTEAFF